This passage covers 30 T cell receptor beta chains from one sample sequenced in a study of blood T cell repertoires in COVID-19. The protocol was immunoSEQ multiplex PCR, while the TCRdb copy is restricted to in-frame clones and leaves out a portion. The profile covers fewer than 150,000 clones, with about 80% appearing a single time and about a tenth taken by the ten largest. The source material was peripheral blood. These receptors were obtained from a human donor in a cohort sampled during active COVID-19.

The chain recombines TRBV5-1 with TRBJ1-1; TRBD1 matches 8 bases. This CDR3 has 14 residues. Germline V CDR1 and CDR2: SGHRS, YFSETQ. With V trimmed by 1 base and J by 7 bases, 6 bases remained unmatched. The CDR3 coding sequence is TGCGCCAGCAGCTTGCGACAGGGGAGGGATGAAGCTTTCTTT. Amino acid sequence: CASSLRQGRDEAFF. Full variable domain (missing parts from reference TRBV5-1 and TRBJ1-1): KAGVTQTPRYLIKTRGQQVTLSCSPISGHRSVSWYQQTPGQGLQFLFEYFSETQRNKGNFPGRFSGRQFSNSRSEMNVSTLELGDSALYLCASSLRQGRDEAFFGQGTRLTVV.

This clone was picked up a small number of times. Other DNA sequences within the sample encode an identical CDR3. This chain uses TRBV28 with TRBJ1-5; 11 nucleotides agree with TRBD1. This CDR3 spans 15 amino acids. Germline trimming cut 5 bases from V and 4 bases from J; bases unmatched to any gene: 4. CDR1 and CDR2 (germline): MDHEN, SYDVKM. CDR3: CASSSGTGGNQPQHF. The DNA for the CDR3 is TGTGCCAGCAGTAGTGGGACAGGGGGGAATCAGCCCCAGCATTTT.

The chain uses TRBV5-1 and TRBJ2-1; 10 positions agree with TRBD1. With V trimmed by 0 bases and J by 2 bases, 2 bases remained unmatched. Per the germline V gene, CDR1 is SGHRS and CDR2 is YFSETQ. This CDR3 has 16 residues. CDR3 DNA: TGCGCCAGCAGCTTGGGGGACAGGGGAACCTACAATGAGCAGTTCTTC. It yields the protein CASSLGDRGTYNEQFF.

The V call is TRBV4-2, the J call TRBJ2-7; TRBD2 aligns across 7 bases. Germline V gives CDR1 LGHNA, CDR2 YNFKEQ. V was clipped by 4 bases and J by 3 bases; unmatched bases: 12. This CDR3 has 16 residues. The CDR3 loop reads CASSPGAWGGNYEQYF. The CDR3 bases are TGTGCCAGCAGCCCCGGAGCCTGGGGGGGAAACTACGAGCAGTACTTC.

This clone was detected a few times. V and J are TRBV7-8 and TRBJ1-6; D unclear. Germline CDR1 and CDR2: SGHVS and FQNEAQ. Deletions cut 6 bases from V and 6 bases from J, with 15 bases between. The CDR3 has 15 residues. Written as DNA, the CDR3 is TGTGCCAGCAGTCCCGAGGGCCTGACTAATTCACCCCTCCACTTT. Translation: CASSPEGLTNSPLHF. Based on the CDR3 plus reference TRBV7-8 and TRBJ1-6, the full variable domain is GAGVSQSPRYKVAKRGQDVALRCDPISGHVSLFWYQQALGQGPEFLTYFQNEAQLDKSGLPSDRFFAERPEGSVSTLKIQRTQQEDSAVYLCASSPEGLTNSPLHFGNGTRLTVT.

The chain recombines TRBV7-9 with TRBJ1-6; 7 positions agree with TRBD1. From germline, CDR1 is SEHNR and CDR2 FQNEAQ (reference sequence). J lost 8 bases, V lost 4 bases, and 5 bases had no gene match. The CDR3 has 14 residues. CDR3 region: CASSYGQAYSPLHF. The DNA of the CDR3 is TGTGCCAGCAGCTACGGACAGGCCTATTCACCCCTCCACTTT.

This clone showed up just once. The V and J genes are TRBV7-8 and TRBJ2-7; 8 nucleotides agree with TRBD2. V shed 6 bases and J 0 bases; nucleotides not matched to a gene: 13. The CDR3 has 17 amino acids. CDR1 and CDR2 (germline): SGHVS, FQNEAQ. The CDR3 nucleotides read TGTGCCAGCAGTATAAGGGGCGGGGGGCTATCCTCCTACGAGCAGTACTTC. Its protein is CASSIRGGGLSSYEQYF.

V gene TRBV6-5 combines with J gene TRBJ1-4; possibly TRBD1 for D (5 bases). The CDR3 has 13 amino acids. Germline V gives CDR1 MNHEY, CDR2 SVGAGI. V was shortened by 6 bases and J by 8 bases, with 13 bases between the two germline ends. CDR3 DNA sequence: TGTGCCAGCAGATCGGGGGGGTTCGAAAAACTGTTTTTT. Its protein is CASRSGGFEKLFF.

The chain employs TRBV6-5 and TRBJ2-7; D ambiguous. The CDR3 is made up of 13 amino acids. The V gene lost 8 bases and the J gene lost 5 bases, with 16 bases spanning the gap. Looked up from germline, CDR1 is MNHEY and CDR2 is SVGAGI. CDR3 in DNA: TGTGCCAGCTCCCCTTTGGGCAGCCACGAGCAGTACTTC. Encoded protein: CASSPLGSHEQYF.

V is TRBV24-1 and J is TRBJ2-3, with TRBD1 matching over 10 bases. The V gene's germline CDR1 is KGHDR and CDR2 SFDVKD. J lost 4 bases, V lost 5 bases, and 2 bases had no gene match. The length of the CDR3 is 14 residues. DNA for the CDR3: TGTGCCACCAGTGGACAGGGGGCGGCAGATACGCAGTATTTT. It specifies CATSGQGAADTQYF.

This clone appeared a few times. The genes are TRBV18 and TRBJ2-3; unclear D gene. V gave up 2 bases and J gave up 5 bases, with 5 bases separating them. Germline-derived CDR1 and CDR2 are KGHSH and LQKENI. This CDR3 is 12 amino acids long. This CDR3 is CASSPGKDTQYF. The CDR3 DNA is TGTGCCAGCTCACCAGGCAAAGATACGCAGTATTTT.

The rearrangement links TRBV6-5 to TRBJ1-6; the match to TRBD1 covers 7 bases. This CDR3 has 16 residues. Trimming at V came to 6 bases and at J to 9 bases, leaving 14 bases not matched to a gene. Germline lookup yields CDR1 MNHEY and CDR2 SVGAGI. The CDR3: CASSYRGQSRGSPLHF. CDR3 DNA: TGTGCCAGCAGCTACAGGGGACAGTCACGGGGTTCACCCCTCCACTTT.

The rearrangement uses TRBV4-1 and TRBJ2-3; D call uncertain. This CDR3 region has 13 residues. Germline values: CDR1 MGHRA, CDR2 YSYEKL. V lost 4 bases and J lost 5, with 10 bases in between. Here the CDR3 DNA reads TGCGCCAGCAGCCCCATAATCAGAGATACGCAGTATTTT. Translation: CASSPIIRDTQYF.

This clone was found a few times. The chain's CDR3 is CASRDQGGRGYTF. As DNA, the CDR3 is TGTGCCAGCAGGGACCAGGGGGGACGTGGCTACACCTTC. The genes are TRBV3-1 (or the pseudogene TRBV3-2) and TRBJ1-2, with 7 nucleotides matching TRBD1. The CDR3 has 13 amino acids. Trimming removed 6 bases from V and 7 bases from J; junction bases left unmatched: 8. Germline CDR1 and CDR2: LGHDT and YNNKEL (reference sequence).

This chain joins TRBV9 and TRBJ2-5; tentatively, D is TRBD1 (5 bases). V was shortened by 3 bases and J by 4 bases, with 10 bases between the two germline ends. Germline lookup yields CDR1 SGDLS and CDR2 YYNGEE. CDR3 length equals 13 residues. The CDR3 protein is CASSAWGGETQYF. CDR3 coding DNA: TGTGCCAGCAGCGCCTGGGGCGGAGAGACCCAGTACTTC.

This sequence joins TRBV6-4 and TRBJ1-5; no clear D gene. The germline V gene has CDR1 MRHNA and CDR2 SNTAGT. Trimming removed 3 bases from V and 5 bases from J, with 8 bases in between. The CDR3 has 13 amino acids. CDR3: CASSESSYQPQHF. The DNA for the CDR3 is TGTGCCAGCAGTGAATCCAGTTATCAGCCCCAGCATTTT.

V gene TRBV19 combines with J gene TRBJ2-5, with 7 bases aligning to TRBD2. CDR3 length equals 15 residues. Losses at the gene ends were 5 bases for V and 5 bases for J; bases not matched to a gene: 11. Germline CDR1 LNHDA, CDR2 SQIVND (reference sequence). CDR3 protein: CASSPGLGFPETQYF. The CDR3 DNA follows: TGTGCCAGTAGTCCCGGACTAGGATTCCCGGAGACCCAGTACTTC.

This rearrangement joins TRBV30 to TRBJ1-4; 8 positions agree with TRBD1. This CDR3 spans 15 amino acids. With V trimmed by 2 bases and J by 8 bases, 10 bases remained unmatched. Germline V gene data show CDR1 as GTSNPN and CDR2 as SVGIG (reference sequence). CDR3 region: CAWSIGQGTREKLFF. The DNA for the CDR3 is TGTGCCTGGAGTATTGGACAGGGTACGAGGGAAAAACTGTTTTTT.

This sequence joins TRBV6-5 and TRBJ1-1; no clear D. Germline assignment: CDR1 MNHEY and CDR2 SVGAGI. Trimming pared 7 bases from V and 2 bases from J, leaving 17 bases between. The CDR3 spans 15 residues. DNA for the CDR3: TGTGCCAGCACGCTCCTATTTCCGGGAAACACTGAAGCTTTCTTT. Protein sequence: CASTLLFPGNTEAFF.

J is TRBJ1-5 and V is TRBV28; maybe TRBD1 (6 bases). V shed 7 bases and J shed 7 bases, with 17 bases lying between them. Germline V gene lookup returns CDR1 MDHEN and CDR2 SYDVKM. The CDR3 spans 14 residues. CDR3 sequence reads: CASNPGTIRQPQHF. The CDR3 nucleotides read TGTGCCAGCAATCCCGGGACAATTAGGCAGCCCCAGCATTTT.

Only one count was recorded for this clone. The J gene is TRBJ2-7, the V gene TRBV12-5; D is ambiguous. The germline V gene encodes CDR1 LGHNT and CDR2 FRNRAP. Trimming left V 4 bases short and J 2 bases short, with 9 bases between. The CDR3 length is 13 residues. CDR3 protein: CASGSLGPYEQYF. The DNA of the CDR3 is TGTGCTAGTGGTTCACTGGGCCCCTACGAGCAGTACTTC. Drawing the rest from reference TRBV12-5 and TRBJ2-7, the complete variable domain is DARVTQTPRHKVTEMGQEVTMRCQPILGHNTVFWYRQTMMQGLELLAYFRNRAPLDDSGMPKDRFSAEMPDATLATLKIQPSEPRDSAVYFCASGSLGPYEQYFGPGTRLTVT.

The CDR3 here is CASSFRGGPGRTDTQYF. CDR3 in DNA: TGTGCCAGCAGCTTTAGGGGAGGTCCGGGGCGCACAGATACGCAGTATTTT. The V call is TRBV7-3, the J call TRBJ2-3; possible D gene TRBD2, 6 bases. CDR3 size: 17 residues. The germline V gene encodes CDR1 SGHTA and CDR2 FQGTGA. The V end was cut by 3 bases, the J end by 1 base, with 17 bases between.

This chain uses TRBV7-9 with TRBJ2-7, with D perhaps matching TRBD1 (6 bases). The CDR3 runs 12 residues. Trimming stripped 10 bases from V and 7 bases from J, with 17 bases between. Germline assignment: CDR1 SEHNR and CDR2 FQNEAQ (reference sequence). The CDR3 spells CATRDTPGEQYF. CDR3 in DNA: TGTGCCACCCGGGACACCCCTGGGGAGCAGTACTTC.

This clone turned up a few times. The CDR3, as DNA: TGTGCCAGTAGTACGGACACCTATAATTCACCCCTCCACTTT. Its protein is CASSTDTYNSPLHF. V usage is TRBV19 and J usage is TRBJ1-6; possibly TRBD1 for D (5 bases). Germline CDR1 reads LNHDA; CDR2 reads SQIVND (reference sequence). CDR3 length equals 14 residues. V was shortened by 4 bases and J by 2 bases, with 6 bases between the two germline ends.

This chain uses TRBV6-6 with TRBJ2-1; TRBD2 agrees at 9 bases. J lost 2 bases, V lost 6 bases, and 5 bases had no gene match. The germline CDR1 and CDR2 sequences are MNHNY and SVGAGI (reference sequence). The CDR3 spans 15 residues. CDR3 sequence (DNA): TGTGCCAGCAGGACCGCTAGCGGGGCCTACAATGAGCAGTTCTTC. It is translated as CASRTASGAYNEQFF.

The chain joins TRBV12-3 or TRBV12-4 to TRBJ2-3; D gene unclear. The CDR3 runs 10 residues. V was pared by 8 bases and J by 10 bases, with 10 bases between. The CDR3 DNA sequence: TGTGCCAGCGGCCAGGTCGCGCAGTATTTT. It yields the protein CASGQVAQYF.

The CDR3 sequence: CAWSLRTGGTEAFF. In DNA, the CDR3 is TGTGCCTGGAGCTTAAGGACAGGGGGGACTGAAGCTTTCTTT. The chain couples TRBV30 to TRBJ1-1; 10 bases are shared with TRBD1. CDR3 size: 14 residues. The V gene end was trimmed by 3 bases and the J gene end by 5 bases; junction bases not matched to a gene: 6. The V gene's germline CDR1 is GTSNPN and CDR2 SVGIG (reference sequence).

CDR3 loop: CASSSWTGERWSGYTF. The CDR3 region has the DNA TGTGCCAGCAGTTCGTGGACAGGGGAGCGATGGAGTGGCTACACCTTC. The chain carries TRBV6-6 and TRBJ1-2; the match to TRBD1 covers 9 bases. The CDR3 is 16 residues long. V trimming: 4 bases; J trimming: 7 bases; junction bases outside the gene matches: 13. CDR1 is MNHNY and CDR2 is SVGAGI in the germline V gene (reference sequence).

This rearrangement joins TRBV28 to TRBJ1-5; no firm D call. CDR1 MDHEN and CDR2 SYDVKM come from the germline V gene. V was shortened by 10 bases and J by 5 bases, with 12 bases between the two germline ends. CDR3 length equals 12 residues. For the CDR3, the DNA is TGTGCCACGAGTGTGGGCGATCAGCCCCAGCATTTT. Its translation is CATSVGDQPQHF.

The chain joins TRBV6-1 to TRBJ1-5, with D possibly being TRBD1 (6 bases). Trimming took 1 base from V and 6 from J, leaving 13 bases between them. Germline-derived CDR1 and CDR2 are MNHNS and SASEGT. CDR3 size: 15 residues. The CDR3 DNA is TGTGCCAGCAGTGAAGGCAGGGGACGAAGTCAGCCCCAGCATTTT. Translation gives CASSEGRGRSQPQHF.